This T cell receptor (beta chain) was obtained from a study of shared clonotypes between healthy human individuals. Clones were sequenced by immunoSEQ multiplex PCR, and TCRdb holds only the in-frame ones, with some missing. This sample has hundreds of thousands of clones; 97% occur once, and the top ten carry roughly 0.055%. The germline V gene encodes CDR1 SGHAT and CDR2 FQNNGV. This CDR3 is 17 amino acids long. With 5 bases clipped from V and 3 bases from J, the junction kept 13 bases outside the gene matches. The source of this sequence is a young woman in good health. The sample consisted of naive CD4+ T cells sorted from blood. Stated subset: CD45RA+ positively selected. V gene TRBV11-2 combines with J gene TRBJ1-5, with 7 positions matching TRBD1. The chain's CDR3 is CASSPRAGGDFNQPQHF. The CDR3 DNA reads as TGTGCCAGCAGCCCCCGGGCAGGGGGGGACTTCAATCAGCCCCAGCATTTT.